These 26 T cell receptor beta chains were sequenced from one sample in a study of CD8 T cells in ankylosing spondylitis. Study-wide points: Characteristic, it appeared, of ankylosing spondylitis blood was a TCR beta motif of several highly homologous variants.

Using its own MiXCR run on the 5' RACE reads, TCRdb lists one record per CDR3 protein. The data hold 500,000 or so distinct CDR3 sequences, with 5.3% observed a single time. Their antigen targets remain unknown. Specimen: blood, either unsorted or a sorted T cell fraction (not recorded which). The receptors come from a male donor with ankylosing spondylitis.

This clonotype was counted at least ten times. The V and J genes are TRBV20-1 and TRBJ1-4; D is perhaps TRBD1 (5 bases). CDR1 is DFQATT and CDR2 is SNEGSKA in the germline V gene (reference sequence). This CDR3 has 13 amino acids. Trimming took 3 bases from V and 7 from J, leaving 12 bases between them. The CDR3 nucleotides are TGCAGTGCTAGGGGGGGGGAAAGTGAAAAACTGTTTTTT. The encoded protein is CSARGGESEKLFF.

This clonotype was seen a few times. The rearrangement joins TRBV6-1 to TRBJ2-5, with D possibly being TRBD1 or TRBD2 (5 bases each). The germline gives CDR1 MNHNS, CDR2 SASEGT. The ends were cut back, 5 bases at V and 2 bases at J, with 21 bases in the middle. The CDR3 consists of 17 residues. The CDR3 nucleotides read TGTGCCAGCAGTCGTTCGAGGACTCCGGGACCTCAAGAGACCCAGTACTTC. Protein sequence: CASSRSRTPGPQETQYF.

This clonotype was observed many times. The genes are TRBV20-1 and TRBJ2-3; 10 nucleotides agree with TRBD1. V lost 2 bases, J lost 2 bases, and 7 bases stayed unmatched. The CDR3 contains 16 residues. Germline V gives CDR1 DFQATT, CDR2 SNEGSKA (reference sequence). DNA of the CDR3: TGCAGTGCTAGAATCCGGGACAGGGGACTCACAGATACGCAGTATTTT. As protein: CSARIRDRGLTDTQYF.

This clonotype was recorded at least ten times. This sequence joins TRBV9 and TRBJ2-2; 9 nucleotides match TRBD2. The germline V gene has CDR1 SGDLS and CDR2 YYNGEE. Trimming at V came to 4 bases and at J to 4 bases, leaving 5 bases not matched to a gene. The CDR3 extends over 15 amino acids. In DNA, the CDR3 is TGTGCCAGCAGCCGTGGACTAGCGAGCACCGGGGAGCTGTTTTTT. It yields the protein CASSRGLASTGELFF.

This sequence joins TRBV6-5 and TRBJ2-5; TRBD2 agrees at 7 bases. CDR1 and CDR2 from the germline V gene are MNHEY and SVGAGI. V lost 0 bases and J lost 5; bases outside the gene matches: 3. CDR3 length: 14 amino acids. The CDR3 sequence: CASSYSRGWETQYF. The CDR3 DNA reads TGTGCCAGCAGTTACTCGCGGGGGTGGGAGACCCAGTACTTC.

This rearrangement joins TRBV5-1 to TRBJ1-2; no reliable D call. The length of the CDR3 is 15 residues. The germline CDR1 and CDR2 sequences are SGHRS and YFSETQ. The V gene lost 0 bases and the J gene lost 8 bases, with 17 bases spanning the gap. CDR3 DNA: TGCGCCAGCAGCTTGGGCAGTTTCCGGACGGGGGGCTACACCTTC. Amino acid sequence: CASSLGSFRTGGYTF.

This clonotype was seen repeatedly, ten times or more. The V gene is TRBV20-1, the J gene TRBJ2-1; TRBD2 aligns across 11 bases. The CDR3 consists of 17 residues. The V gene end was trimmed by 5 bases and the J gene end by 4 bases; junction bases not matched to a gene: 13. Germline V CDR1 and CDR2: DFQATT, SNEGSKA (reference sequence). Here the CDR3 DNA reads TGCAGTGCTGAAACCCTTCTGACTAGCGGGACTTACAATGAGCAGTTCTTC. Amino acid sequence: CSAETLLTSGTYNEQFF.

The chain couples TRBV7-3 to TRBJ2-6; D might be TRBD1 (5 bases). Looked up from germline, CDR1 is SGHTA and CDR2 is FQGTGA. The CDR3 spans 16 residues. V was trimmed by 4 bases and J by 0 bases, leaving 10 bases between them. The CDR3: CASSSQTVSGANVLTF. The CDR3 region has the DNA TGTGCCAGCAGCTCCCAGACAGTCTCTGGGGCCAACGTCCTGACTTTC.

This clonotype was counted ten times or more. The CDR3 loop is CASSFTFDVYNEQFF. DNA for the CDR3: TGTGCCAGCAGTTTTACGTTCGACGTATACAATGAGCAGTTCTTC. The V and J genes are TRBV11-2 and TRBJ2-1; D unclear. V was trimmed by 6 bases and J by 4 bases, leaving 16 bases between them. CDR1 is SGHAT, CDR2 FQNNGV, per germline. The CDR3 extends over 15 amino acids.

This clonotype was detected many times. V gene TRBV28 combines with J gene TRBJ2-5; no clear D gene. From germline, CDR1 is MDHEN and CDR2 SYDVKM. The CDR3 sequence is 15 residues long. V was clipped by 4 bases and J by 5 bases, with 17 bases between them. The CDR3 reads CASSSSRHGLETQYF. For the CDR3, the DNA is TGTGCCAGCAGTTCATCAAGGCACGGGCTCGAGACCCAGTACTTC.

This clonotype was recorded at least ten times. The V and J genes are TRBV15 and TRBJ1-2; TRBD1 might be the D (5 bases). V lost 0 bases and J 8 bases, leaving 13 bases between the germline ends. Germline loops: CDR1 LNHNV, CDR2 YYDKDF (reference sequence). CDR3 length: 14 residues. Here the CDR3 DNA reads TGTGCCACCAGCAGAGATTGGGGGACGGGAGGCTACACCTTC. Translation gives CATSRDWGTGGYTF.

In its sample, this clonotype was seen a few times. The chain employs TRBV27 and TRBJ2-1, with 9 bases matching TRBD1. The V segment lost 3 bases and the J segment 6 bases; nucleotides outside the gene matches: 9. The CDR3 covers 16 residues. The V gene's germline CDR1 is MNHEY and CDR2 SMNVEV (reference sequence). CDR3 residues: CASSFLNRGRINEQFF. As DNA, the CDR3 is TGTGCCAGCAGTTTCCTAAACAGGGGGCGCATCAATGAGCAGTTCTTC.

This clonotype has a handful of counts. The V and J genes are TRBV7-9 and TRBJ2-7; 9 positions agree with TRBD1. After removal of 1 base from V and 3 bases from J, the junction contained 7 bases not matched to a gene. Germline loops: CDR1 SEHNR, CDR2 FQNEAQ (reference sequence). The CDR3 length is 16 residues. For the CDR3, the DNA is TGTGCCAGCAGCTTAGAGTCCGGGACAGGGATCTACGAGCAGTACTTC. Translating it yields CASSLESGTGIYEQYF.

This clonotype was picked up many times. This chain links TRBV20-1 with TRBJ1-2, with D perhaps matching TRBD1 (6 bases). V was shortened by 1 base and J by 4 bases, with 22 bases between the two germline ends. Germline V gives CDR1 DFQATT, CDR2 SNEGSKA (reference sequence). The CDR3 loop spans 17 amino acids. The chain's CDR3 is CSARALLRDTSRYGYTF. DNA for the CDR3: TGCAGTGCTAGAGCTCTCCTCCGGGACACCTCTCGCTATGGCTACACCTTC.

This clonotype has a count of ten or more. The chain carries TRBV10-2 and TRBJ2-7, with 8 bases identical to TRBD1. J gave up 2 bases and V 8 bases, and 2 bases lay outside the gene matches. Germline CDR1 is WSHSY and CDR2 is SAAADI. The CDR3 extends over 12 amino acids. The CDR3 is CASWTGTYEQYF. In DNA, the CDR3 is TGCGCCAGCTGGACAGGGACCTACGAGCAGTACTTC.

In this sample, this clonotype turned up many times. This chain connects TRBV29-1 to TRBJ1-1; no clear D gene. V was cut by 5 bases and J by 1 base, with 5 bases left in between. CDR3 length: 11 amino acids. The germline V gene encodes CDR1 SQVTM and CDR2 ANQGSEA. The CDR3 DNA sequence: TGCAGCGTTCCCGAGAACACTGAAGCTTTCTTT. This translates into CSVPENTEAFF. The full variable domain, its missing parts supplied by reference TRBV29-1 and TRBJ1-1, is SAVISQKPSRDICQRGTSLTIQCQVDSQVTMMFWYRQQPGQSLTLIATANQGSEATYESGFVIDKFPISRPNLTFSTLTVSNMSPEDSSIYLCSVPENTEAFFGQGTRLTVV.

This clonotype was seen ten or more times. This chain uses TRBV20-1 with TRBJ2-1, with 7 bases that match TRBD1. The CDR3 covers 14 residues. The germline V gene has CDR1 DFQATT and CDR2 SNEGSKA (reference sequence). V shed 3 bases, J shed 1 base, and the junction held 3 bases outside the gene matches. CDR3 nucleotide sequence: TGCAGTGCTAGCCCGGGACAGTCCTACAATGAGCAGTTCTTC. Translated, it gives CSASPGQSYNEQFF.

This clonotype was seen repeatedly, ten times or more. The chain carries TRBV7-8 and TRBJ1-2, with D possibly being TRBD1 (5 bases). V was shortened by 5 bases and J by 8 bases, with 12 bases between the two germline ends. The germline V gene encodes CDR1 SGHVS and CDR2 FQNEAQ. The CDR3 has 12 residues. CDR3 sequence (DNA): TGTGCCAGCAGCCCTTCGGGGGAAGGCTACACCTTC. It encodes CASSPSGEGYTF. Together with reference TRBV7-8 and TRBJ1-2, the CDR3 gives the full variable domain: GAGVSQSPRYKVAKRGQDVALRCDPISGHVSLFWYQQALGQGPEFLTYFQNEAQLDKSGLPSDRFFAERPEGSVSTLKIQRTQQEDSAVYLCASSPSGEGYTFGSGTRLTVV.

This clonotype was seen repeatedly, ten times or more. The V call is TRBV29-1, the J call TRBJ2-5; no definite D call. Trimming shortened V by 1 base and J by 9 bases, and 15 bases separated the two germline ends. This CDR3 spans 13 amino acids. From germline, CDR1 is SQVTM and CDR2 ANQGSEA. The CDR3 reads CSVEGQATGSQYF. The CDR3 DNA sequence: TGCAGCGTTGAAGGGCAGGCGACCGGCTCCCAGTACTTC.

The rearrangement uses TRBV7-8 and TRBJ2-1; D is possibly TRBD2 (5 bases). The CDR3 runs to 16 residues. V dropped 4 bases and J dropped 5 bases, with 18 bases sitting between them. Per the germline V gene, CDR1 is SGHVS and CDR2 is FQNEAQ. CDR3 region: CASSSSRDSGNNEQFF. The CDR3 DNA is TGTGCCAGCAGCTCATCGAGGGATTCGGGTAACAATGAGCAGTTCTTC.

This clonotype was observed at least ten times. The CDR3 region is CASSLGTGRPNEKLFF. Here the CDR3 DNA reads TGCGCCAGCAGCTTGGGAACAGGGAGGCCTAATGAAAAACTGTTTTTT. This sequence joins TRBV5-1 and TRBJ1-4; tentative D call: TRBD1 (6 bases). CDR3 length: 16 amino acids. V lost 0 bases and J 3 bases, leaving 12 bases between the germline ends. The germline CDR1 and CDR2 sequences are SGHRS and YFSETQ.

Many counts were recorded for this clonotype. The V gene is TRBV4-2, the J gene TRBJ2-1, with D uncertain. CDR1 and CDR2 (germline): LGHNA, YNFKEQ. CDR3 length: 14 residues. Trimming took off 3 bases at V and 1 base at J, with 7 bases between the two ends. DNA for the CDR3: TGTGCCAGCAGCCACCCGTCTTCCTACAATGAGCAGTTCTTC. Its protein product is CASSHPSSYNEQFF.

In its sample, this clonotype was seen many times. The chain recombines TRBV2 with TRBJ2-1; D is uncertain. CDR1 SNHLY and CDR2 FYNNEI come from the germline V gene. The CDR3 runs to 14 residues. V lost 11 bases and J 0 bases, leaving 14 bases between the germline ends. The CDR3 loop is CAGVRASSYNEQFF. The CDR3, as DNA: TGTGCCGGCGTACGGGCGAGCTCCTACAATGAGCAGTTCTTC.

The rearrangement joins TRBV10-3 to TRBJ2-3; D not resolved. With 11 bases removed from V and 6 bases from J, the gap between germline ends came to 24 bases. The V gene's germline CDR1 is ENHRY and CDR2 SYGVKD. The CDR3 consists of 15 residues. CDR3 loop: CAASFQARGMDTQYF. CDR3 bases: TGTGCCGCCTCCTTCCAGGCCCGCGGCATGGATACGCAGTATTTT.

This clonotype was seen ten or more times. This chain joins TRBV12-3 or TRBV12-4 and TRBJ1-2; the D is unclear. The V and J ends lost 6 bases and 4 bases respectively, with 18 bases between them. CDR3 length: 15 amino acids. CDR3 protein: CASSQTVTPFYGYTF. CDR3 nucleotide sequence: TGTGCCAGCAGCCAGACGGTCACGCCTTTCTATGGCTACACCTTC.

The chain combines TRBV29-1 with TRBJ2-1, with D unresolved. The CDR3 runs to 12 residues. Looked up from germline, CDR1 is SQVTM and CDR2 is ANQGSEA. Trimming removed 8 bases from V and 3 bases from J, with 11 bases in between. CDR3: CSSMDGYNEQFF. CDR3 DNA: TGCAGCTCGATGGACGGCTACAATGAGCAGTTCTTC.